The source of this T cell receptor (beta chain) is a study of blood T cells in healthy people across ages. CDR3 length: 16 residues. The V and J ends lost 5 bases and 2 bases respectively, with 19 bases between them. PCR was performed a second time for about 6 to 12 cycles using a sample-barcoded 5' primer and a J-beta primer mix. One entry per CDR3 protein results from TCRdb running MiXCR on the 5' RACE reads. The sample consists of roughly 1.5 million distinct CDR3 sequences, under 55% of them appearing once. The receptor was derived from a woman younger than 35 in good health. The rearrangement uses TRBV12-3 or TRBV12-4 and TRBJ2-7; possible D gene TRBD1, 6 bases. Sequenced sample: blood. The CDR3, as DNA: TGTGCCAGCAGTCCCACTTGGACAGTGAATCCCTACGAGCAGTACTTC. It yields the protein CASSPTWTVNPYEQYF.